This T cell receptor beta chain was sequenced for a study of T-cell reconstitution after alpha-beta-depleted transplantation in children. V was clipped by 6 bases and J by 3 bases, with 9 bases between them. Germline CDR1 reads LGHNT; CDR2 reads FRNRAP. This CDR3 contains 12 residues. This clonotype has ten or more counts. Preparation of the TCRbeta library used unique molecular identifiers. TCRdb processed the PCR reads anew with MiXCR; each CDR3 protein has one entry. The top ten hold around 2.5% of the sample, which has about 230,000 distinct CDR3 sequences, 9.5% to 15% seen once. The chain employs TRBV12-5 and TRBJ2-7; D might be TRBD2 (5 bases). This clonotype was sampled from a human donor who donated a stem cell graft to a child with acute lymphoblastic leukemia. The sample consisted of PBMCs from the stem cell graft donor, taken from the stem cell graft. CDR3 DNA sequence: TGTGCTAGTGGCCTCGGACTCTACGAGCAGTACTTC. Protein product: CASGLGLYEQYF.